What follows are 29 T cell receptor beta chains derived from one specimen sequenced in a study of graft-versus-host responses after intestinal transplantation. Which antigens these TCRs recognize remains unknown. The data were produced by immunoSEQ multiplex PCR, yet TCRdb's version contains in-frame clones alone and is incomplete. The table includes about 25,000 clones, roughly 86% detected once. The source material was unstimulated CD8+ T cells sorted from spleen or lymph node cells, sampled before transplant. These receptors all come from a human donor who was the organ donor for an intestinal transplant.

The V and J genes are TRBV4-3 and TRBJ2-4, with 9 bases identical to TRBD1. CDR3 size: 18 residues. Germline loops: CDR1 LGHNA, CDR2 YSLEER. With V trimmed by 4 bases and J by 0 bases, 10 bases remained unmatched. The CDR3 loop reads CASSPTRGTGPAKNIQYF. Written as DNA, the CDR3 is TGCGCCAGCAGCCCGACCCGAGGGACAGGGCCAGCCAAAAACATTCAGTACTTC.

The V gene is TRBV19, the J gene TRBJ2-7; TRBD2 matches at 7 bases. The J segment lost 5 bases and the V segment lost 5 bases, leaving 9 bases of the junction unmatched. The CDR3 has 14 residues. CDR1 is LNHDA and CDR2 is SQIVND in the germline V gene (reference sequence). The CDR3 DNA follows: TGTGCCAGTAGTGACTCGGGACTACTGAACGAGCAGTACTTC. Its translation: CASSDSGLLNEQYF.

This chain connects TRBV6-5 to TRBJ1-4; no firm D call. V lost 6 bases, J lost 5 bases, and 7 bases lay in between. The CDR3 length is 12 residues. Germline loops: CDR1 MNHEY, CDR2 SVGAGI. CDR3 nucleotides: TGTGCCAGCAGCCCCTCGAATGAAAAACTGTTTTTT. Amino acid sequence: CASSPSNEKLFF.

This chain's CDR3 is CASSQVVGGIQYF. CDR3 in DNA: TGCGCCAGCAGCCAAGTGGTTGGGGGCATTCAGTACTTC. V gene TRBV4-1 combines with J gene TRBJ2-4; D tentatively reads TRBD1 or TRBD2 (5 bases each). Trimming shortened V by 1 base and J by 9 bases, and 10 bases separated the two germline ends. This CDR3 comprises 13 residues. The germline V gene has CDR1 MGHRA and CDR2 YSYEKL.

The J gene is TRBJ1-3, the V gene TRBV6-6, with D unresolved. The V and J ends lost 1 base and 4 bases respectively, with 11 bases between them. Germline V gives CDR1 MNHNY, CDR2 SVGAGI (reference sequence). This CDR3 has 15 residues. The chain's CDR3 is CASSYWSEIGNTIYF. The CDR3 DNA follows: TGTGCCAGCAGTTACTGGTCAGAGATAGGAAACACCATATATTTT.

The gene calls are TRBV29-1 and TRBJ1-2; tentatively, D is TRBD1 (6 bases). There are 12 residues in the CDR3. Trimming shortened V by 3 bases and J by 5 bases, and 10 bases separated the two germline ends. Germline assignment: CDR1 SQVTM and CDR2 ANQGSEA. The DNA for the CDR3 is TGCAGCGTTGACGGGGGCTGGTATGGCTACACCTTC. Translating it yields CSVDGGWYGYTF.

The CDR3 DNA reads as TGTGCCAGCAGTACCCACCCGGGGGCAGCCCGCACCGGGGAGCTGTTTTTT. It is translated as CASSTHPGAARTGELFF. The chain has TRBV27 and TRBJ2-2, with D perhaps TRBD1 or TRBD2 (6 bases each). V was trimmed by 5 bases and J by 4 bases, leaving 20 bases between them. The germline V gene encodes CDR1 MNHEY and CDR2 SMNVEV (reference sequence). The CDR3 spans 17 residues.

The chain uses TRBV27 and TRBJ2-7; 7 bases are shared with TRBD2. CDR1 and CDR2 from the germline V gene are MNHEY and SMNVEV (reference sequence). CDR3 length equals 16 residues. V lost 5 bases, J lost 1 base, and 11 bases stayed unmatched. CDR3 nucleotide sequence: TGTGCCAGCAGTCCCTGGGAGGGCAGGGCGTCCTACGAGCAGTACTTC. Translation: CASSPWEGRASYEQYF.

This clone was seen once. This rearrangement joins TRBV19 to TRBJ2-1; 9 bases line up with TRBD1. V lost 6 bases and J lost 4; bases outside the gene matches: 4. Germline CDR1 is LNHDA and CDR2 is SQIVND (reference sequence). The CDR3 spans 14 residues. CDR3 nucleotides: TGTGCCAGTAGGCCGGGACAGGGATACAATGAGCAGTTCTTC. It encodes CASRPGQGYNEQFF.

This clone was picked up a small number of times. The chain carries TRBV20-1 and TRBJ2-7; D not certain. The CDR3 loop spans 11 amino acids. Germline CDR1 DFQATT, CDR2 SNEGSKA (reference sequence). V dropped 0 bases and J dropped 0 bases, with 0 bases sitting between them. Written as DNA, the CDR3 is TGCAGTGCTAGAGACTCCTACGAGCAGTACTTC. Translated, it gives CSARDSYEQYF.

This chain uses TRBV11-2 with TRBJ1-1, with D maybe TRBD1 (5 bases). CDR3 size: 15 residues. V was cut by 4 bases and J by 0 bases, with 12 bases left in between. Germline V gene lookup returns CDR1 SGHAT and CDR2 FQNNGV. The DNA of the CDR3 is TGTGCCAGCAGCTGGGGACGGACGTTGAACACTGAAGCTTTCTTT. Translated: CASSWGRTLNTEAFF. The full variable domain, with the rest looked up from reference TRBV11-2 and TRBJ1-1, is EAGVAQSPRYKIIEKRQSVAFWCNPISGHATLYWYQQILGQGPKLLIQFQNNGVVDDSQLPKDRFSAERLKGVDSTLKIQPAKLEDSAVYLCASSWGRTLNTEAFFGQGTRLTVV.

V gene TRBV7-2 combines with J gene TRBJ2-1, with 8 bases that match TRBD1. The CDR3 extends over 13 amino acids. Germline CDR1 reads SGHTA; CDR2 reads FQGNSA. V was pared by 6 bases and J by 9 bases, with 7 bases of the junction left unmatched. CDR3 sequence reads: CASSYGQGSEQFF. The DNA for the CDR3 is TGTGCCAGCAGTTATGGACAGGGCAGTGAGCAGTTCTTC.

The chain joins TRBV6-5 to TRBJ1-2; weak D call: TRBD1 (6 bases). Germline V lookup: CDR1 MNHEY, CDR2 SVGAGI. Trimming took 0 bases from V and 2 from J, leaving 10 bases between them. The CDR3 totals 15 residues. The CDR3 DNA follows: TGTGCCAGCAGTTACTCGATAGGGGGGAACTATGGCTACACCTTC. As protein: CASSYSIGGNYGYTF.

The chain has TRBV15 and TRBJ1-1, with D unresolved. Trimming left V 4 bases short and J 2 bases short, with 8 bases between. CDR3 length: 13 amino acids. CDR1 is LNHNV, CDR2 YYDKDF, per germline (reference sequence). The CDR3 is CATSMGINTEAFF. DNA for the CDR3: TGTGCCACCAGCATGGGGATCAACACTGAAGCTTTCTTT.

For the CDR3, the DNA is TGCGCCAGCAGCCAAGATCGGGGGACCCAGTACTTC. Encoded protein: CASSQDRGTQYF. This chain connects TRBV4-1 to TRBJ2-5; D might be TRBD2 (5 bases). The CDR3 contains 12 residues. The ends were cut back, 0 bases at V and 7 bases at J, with 6 bases in the middle. The germline gives CDR1 MGHRA, CDR2 YSYEKL.

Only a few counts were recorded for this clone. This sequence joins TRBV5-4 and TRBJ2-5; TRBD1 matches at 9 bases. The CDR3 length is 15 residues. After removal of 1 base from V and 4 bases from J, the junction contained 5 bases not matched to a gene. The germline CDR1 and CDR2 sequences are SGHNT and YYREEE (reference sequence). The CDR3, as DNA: TGTGCCAGCAGCTTGTTACAGGGGGCTGGAGAGACCCAGTACTTC. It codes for CASSLLQGAGETQYF. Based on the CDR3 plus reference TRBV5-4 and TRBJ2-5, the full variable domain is ETGVTQSPTHLIKTRGQQVTLRCSSQSGHNTVSWYQQALGQGPQFIFQYYREEENGRGNFPPRFSGLQFPNYSSELNVNALELDDSALYLCASSLLQGAGETQYFGPGTRLLVL.

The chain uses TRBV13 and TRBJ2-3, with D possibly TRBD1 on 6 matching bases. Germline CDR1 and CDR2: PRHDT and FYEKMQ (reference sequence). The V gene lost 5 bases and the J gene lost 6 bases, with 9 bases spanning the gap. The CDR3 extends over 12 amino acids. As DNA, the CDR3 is TGTGCCAGCAGCACAGGGTTGGATACGCAGTATTTT. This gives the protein CASSTGLDTQYF.

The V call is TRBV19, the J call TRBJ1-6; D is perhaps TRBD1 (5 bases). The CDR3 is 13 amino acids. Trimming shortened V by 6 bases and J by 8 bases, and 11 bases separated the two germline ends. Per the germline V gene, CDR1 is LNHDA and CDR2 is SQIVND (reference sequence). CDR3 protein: CASRAGSYSPLHF. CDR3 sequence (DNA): TGTGCCAGTAGAGCAGGGTCGTATTCACCCCTCCACTTT.

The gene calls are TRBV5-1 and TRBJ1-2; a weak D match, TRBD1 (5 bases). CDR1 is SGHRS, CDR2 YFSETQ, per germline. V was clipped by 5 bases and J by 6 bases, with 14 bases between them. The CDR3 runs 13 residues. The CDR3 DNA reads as TGCGCCAGCAGGGGAGGGGAGAGAGATGGCTACACCTTC. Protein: CASRGGERDGYTF.

CDR3 nucleotide sequence: TGTGCCAGCAGCGCATCCGGGACAGGGCCAAACACTGAAGCTTTCTTT. The encoded protein is CASSASGTGPNTEAFF. The chain has TRBV7-9 and TRBJ1-1; 9 bases agree with TRBD1. CDR1 is SEHNR and CDR2 is FQNEAQ in the germline V gene (reference sequence). This CDR3 has 16 amino acids. V was pared by 5 bases and J by 2 bases, with 9 bases of the junction left unmatched. The full variable domain, rest sourced from reference TRBV7-9 and TRBJ1-1, is DTGVSQNPRHKITKRGQNVTFRCDPISEHNRLYWYRQTLGQGPEFLTYFQNEAQLEKSRLLSDRFSAERPKGSFSTLEIQRTEQGDSAMYLCASSASGTGPNTEAFFGQGTRLTVV.

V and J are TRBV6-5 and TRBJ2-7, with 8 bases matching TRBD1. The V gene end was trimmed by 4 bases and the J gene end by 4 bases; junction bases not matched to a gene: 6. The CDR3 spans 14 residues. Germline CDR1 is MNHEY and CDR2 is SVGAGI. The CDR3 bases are TGTGCCAGCAGTTTCCAGGGGGCAGGATACGAGCAGTACTTC. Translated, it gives CASSFQGAGYEQYF.

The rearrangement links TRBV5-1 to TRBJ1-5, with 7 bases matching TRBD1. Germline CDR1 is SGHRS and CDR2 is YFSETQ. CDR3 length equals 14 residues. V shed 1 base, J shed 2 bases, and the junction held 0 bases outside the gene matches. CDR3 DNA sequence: TGCGCCAGCAGCTTGACAGGGGGCAATCAGCCCCAGCATTTT. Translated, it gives CASSLTGGNQPQHF.

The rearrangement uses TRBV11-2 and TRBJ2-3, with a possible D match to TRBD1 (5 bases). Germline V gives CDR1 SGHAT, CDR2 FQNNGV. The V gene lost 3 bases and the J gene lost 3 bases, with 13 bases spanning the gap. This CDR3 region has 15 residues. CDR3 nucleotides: TGTGCCAGCAGCTTTGTAAGGCAGGGAACAGATACGCAGTATTTT. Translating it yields CASSFVRQGTDTQYF.

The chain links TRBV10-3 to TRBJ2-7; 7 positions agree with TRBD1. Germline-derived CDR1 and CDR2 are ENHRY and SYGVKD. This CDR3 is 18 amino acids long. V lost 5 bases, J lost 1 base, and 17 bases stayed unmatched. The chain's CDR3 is CAISRLFLQGNPSYEQYF. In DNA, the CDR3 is TGTGCCATCAGTCGACTTTTCCTACAGGGGAACCCGTCCTACGAGCAGTACTTC.

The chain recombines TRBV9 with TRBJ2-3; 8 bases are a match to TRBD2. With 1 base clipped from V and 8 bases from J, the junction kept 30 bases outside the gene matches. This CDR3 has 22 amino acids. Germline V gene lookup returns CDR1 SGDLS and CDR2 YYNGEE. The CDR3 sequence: CASSVPAGEVAGGARLPSTQYF. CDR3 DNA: TGTGCCAGCAGCGTACCCGCGGGAGAGGTGGCCGGGGGGGCGCGACTGCCGAGTACGCAGTATTTT.

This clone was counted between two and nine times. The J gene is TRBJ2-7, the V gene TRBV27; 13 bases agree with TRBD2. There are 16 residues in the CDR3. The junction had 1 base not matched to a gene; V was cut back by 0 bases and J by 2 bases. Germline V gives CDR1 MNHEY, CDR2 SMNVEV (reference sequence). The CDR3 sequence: CASSLSGLAGPYEQYF. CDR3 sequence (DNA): TGTGCCAGCAGTTTATCGGGACTAGCGGGGCCCTACGAGCAGTACTTC.

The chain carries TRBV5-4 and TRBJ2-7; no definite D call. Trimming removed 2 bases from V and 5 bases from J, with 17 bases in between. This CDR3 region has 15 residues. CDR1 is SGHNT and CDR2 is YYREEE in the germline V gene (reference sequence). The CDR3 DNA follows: TGTGCCAGCAGCTTAAGAATGAGCCTTATAGACGAGCAGTACTTC. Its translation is CASSLRMSLIDEQYF.

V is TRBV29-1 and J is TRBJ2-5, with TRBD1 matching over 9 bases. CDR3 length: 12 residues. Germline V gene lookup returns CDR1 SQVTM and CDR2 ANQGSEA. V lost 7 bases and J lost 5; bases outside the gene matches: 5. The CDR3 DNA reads TGCAGCGCATGGACAGGGGTTGAGACCCAGTACTTC. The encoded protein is CSAWTGVETQYF.

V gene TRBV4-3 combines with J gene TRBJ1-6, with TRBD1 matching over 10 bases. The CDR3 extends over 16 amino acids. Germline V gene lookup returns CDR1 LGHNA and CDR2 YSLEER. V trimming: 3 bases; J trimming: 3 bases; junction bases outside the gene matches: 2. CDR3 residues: CASSQTGGIYNSPLHF. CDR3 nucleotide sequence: TGCGCCAGCAGCCAGACAGGGGGCATCTATAATTCACCCCTCCACTTT.